One and the same sample provided the 2 T cell receptor beta chains below, sequenced in a study of spatial heterogeneity in lung cancer. Study-wide results and limits: Tumoral mutation counts were tracked by counts of expanded intratumoral alpha and beta TCRs.

Time point given: sample taken at primary tumor resection. MiXCR was run by TCRdb on the 5' RACE reads, yielding one entry per CDR3 protein. The sample contains 7,000 to 8,000 distinct CDR3 sequences, roughly 8% of which appear only once. These receptors lack a known antigen. This material consisted of lung tumor tissue, taken at surgery. All receptors come from a male donor with early-stage non-small cell lung cancer.

This clonotype was counted at least ten times. The J gene is TRBJ2-1, the V gene TRBV18; 8 bases match TRBD1. The junction had 5 bases not matched to a gene; V was cut back by 5 bases and J by 8 bases. The CDR3 has 13 amino acids. In germline, CDR1 is KGHSH, CDR2 LQKENI. CDR3 in DNA: TGTGCCAGCTCATCCCCAGGGGGCTATGAGCAGTTCTTC. Its translation is CASSSPGGYEQFF.

This clonotype qualifies as medium-sized. J is TRBJ1-2 and V is TRBV28, with D possibly matching TRBD1 (5 bases). The CDR3 sequence is 13 residues long. V lost 10 bases and J lost 6, with 18 bases in between. Germline V gene sequence: CDR1 MDHEN, CDR2 SYDVKM. The CDR3 bases are TGTGCCACCTACCGGGGCAAACAACATGGCTACACCTTC. Translated: CATYRGKQHGYTF.